This T cell receptor (beta chain) was sequenced in a study of T cell clones after liver transplantation. Study-level points and caveats: The donor-reactive repertoire was only partly measurable in a couple of subjects, lacking donor cells. A larger donor-reactive than third-party decline suggested partial antigen-specific deletion.

A note on this clone: What it recognizes is unknown.

Here immunoSEQ multiplex PCR was the method, and the copy in TCRdb shows in-frame clones only, minus some. The data hold about 6,000 clones, with approximately 31% observed a single time. Proliferating CFSE-low MLR cells were sequenced to define alloreactive TCRbeta sequences. Pre-transplant recipient cells met graft donor PBMCs, splenocytes, lymph-node cells, or third-party PBMCs. Trimming took off 4 bases at V and 4 bases at J, with 15 bases between the two ends. The CDR3 runs to 15 residues. Germline loops: CDR1 SNHLY, CDR2 FYNNEI. This sequence was found in a human patient who received a liver transplant. The graft donor may have given rise to some T cells. The chain combines TRBV2 with TRBJ2-3; D is perhaps TRBD2 (7 bases). Sequenced sample: CD4+ T cells from cultured PBMCs. For the CDR3, the DNA is TGTGCCAGCAGTGTGGGGGGGGCGAGGGCAGATACGCAGTATTTT. It codes for CASSVGGARADTQYF.